The 8 T cell receptor beta chains in this list originate from one sample, sequenced in a study of PD-1 blockade in classical Hodgkin lymphoma. TCRdb keeps only in-frame clones here, not all; method: immunoSEQ multiplex PCR. The table lists 25,000 to 30,000 clones, approximately 79% of them singletons. Sample time point: cycle 4 day 1 (C4D1), after more than five weeks of nivolumab. In every patient, relapse followed autologous stem cell transplantation, while exposure to brentuximab vedotin differed. Magnetic negative selection purified CD4+ T cells from thawed PBMCs. Sequenced material: CD4+ T cells from blood, taken before the fourth cycle of nivolumab. The receptors shown here come from a human donor with classical Hodgkin lymphoma.

The J gene is TRBJ1-2, the V gene TRBV19; TRBD1 matches at 8 bases. The CDR3 totals 12 residues. The V gene's germline CDR1 is LNHDA and CDR2 SQIVND (reference sequence). With 4 bases clipped from V and 8 bases from J, the junction kept 3 bases outside the gene matches. CDR3 coding DNA: TGTGCCAGTAGTAACCGGGACAGGGGCTACACCTTC. This sequence encodes CASSNRDRGYTF.

V and J are TRBV10-3 and TRBJ2-7; 11 bases agree with TRBD1. This CDR3 spans 14 amino acids. The V gene end was trimmed by 6 bases and the J gene end by 2 bases; junction bases not matched to a gene: 3. CDR1 is ENHRY, CDR2 SYGVKD, per germline. CDR3 loop: CAIRPGQGAYEQYF. CDR3 DNA sequence: TGTGCCATCAGACCGGGACAGGGGGCCTACGAGCAGTACTTC.

V usage is TRBV11-2 and J usage is TRBJ1-1; D might be TRBD1 (5 bases). V was cut by 7 bases and J by 5 bases, with 14 bases left in between. The CDR3 totals 13 residues. The germline gives CDR1 SGHAT, CDR2 FQNNGV. The DNA for the CDR3 is TGTGCCAGCAAAAAGGGAGAGGGGACTGAAGCTTTCTTT. Its protein is CASKKGEGTEAFF.

This chain links TRBV5-1 with TRBJ2-2, with 14 bases lining up with TRBD2. The germline CDR1 and CDR2 sequences are SGHRS and YFSETQ. V shed 3 bases and J 0 bases; nucleotides not matched to a gene: 1. The CDR3 length is 17 residues. DNA of the CDR3: TGCGCCAGCAGCTGGGGACTAGCGGGGGCGAACACCGGGGAGCTGTTTTTT. It specifies CASSWGLAGANTGELFF.

For the CDR3, the DNA is TGTGCCATCAGTGAGGGGACCGGGACAGTCAATCAGCCCCAGCATTTT. It encodes CAISEGTGTVNQPQHF. The chain is built from TRBV10-3 and TRBJ1-5; 7 bases match TRBD1. Trimming cost V 2 bases and J 3 bases; bases outside gene matches: 7. Per the germline V gene, CDR1 is ENHRY and CDR2 is SYGVKD. CDR3 length: 16 residues.

The chain is built from TRBV6-5 and TRBJ2-5; a possible D gene is TRBD1 (6 bases). Per germline, CDR1 MNHEY and CDR2 SVGAGI. V lost 4 bases and J lost 5, with 17 bases in between. This CDR3 has 15 residues. The CDR3 sequence is CASSLARGVGETQYF. The CDR3 DNA is TGTGCCAGCAGTTTGGCCAGGGGCGTGGGGGAGACCCAGTACTTC.

V usage is TRBV7-2 and J usage is TRBJ2-7; a possible D gene is TRBD1 (5 bases). Trimming left V 5 bases short and J 2 bases short, with 13 bases between. CDR3 length: 14 residues. CDR1 and CDR2 (germline): SGHTA, FQGNSA. The CDR3 DNA is TGTGCCAGCAGCCCCCCCGACAGACCCTACGAGCAGTACTTC. This codes for CASSPPDRPYEQYF. Full variable domain (rest looked up from reference TRBV7-2 and TRBJ2-7): GAGVSQSPSNKVTEKGKDVELRCDPISGHTALYWYRQSLGQGLEFLIYFQGNSAPDKSGLPSDRFSAERTGGSVSTLTIQRTQQEDSAVYLCASSPPDRPYEQYFGPGTRLTVT.

The rearrangement joins TRBV28 to TRBJ1-4; no firm D call. Germline V gene data show CDR1 as MDHEN and CDR2 as SYDVKM. The CDR3 has 14 residues. V shed 6 bases and J shed 0 bases, with 8 bases lying between them. CDR3 DNA sequence: TGTGCCAGCAGCCGGAGGGCAACTAATGAAAAACTGTTTTTT. This gives the protein CASSRRATNEKLFF.